A single sample is the source of the 32 T cell receptor beta chains below, sequenced in a study of blood T cell repertoires in COVID-19 (dated by TCRdb to 2019 to 2021). The library was obtained by the immunoSEQ multiplex PCR assay. Here the immuneACCESS table is served through TCRdb, limited to in-frame sequences with V and J called. Missing clones are a known gap in these copies; in checked studies unresolved V genes cover under half, and the rest lacks a known reason. Within this sample are fewer than 250,000 clones, with over 80% of them counted one time only. Clones ranked in the top ten supply approximately 5.7% of the sample. The sample consisted of peripheral blood. These receptors were taken from a human donor in a cohort sampled during active COVID-19.

This clone was recorded only once. This chain uses TRBV28 with TRBJ2-4; maybe TRBD1 (6 bases). Per germline, CDR1 MDHEN and CDR2 SYDVKM. This CDR3 is 17 amino acids long. V was trimmed by 0 bases and J by 3 bases, leaving 15 bases between them. CDR3 DNA sequence: TGTGCCAGCAGTTTATGGTCAACAGGGATCCGCAAAAACATTCAGTACTTC. This codes for CASSLWSTGIRKNIQYF.

This chain connects TRBV7-6 to TRBJ2-5; 15 positions agree with TRBD2. The ends lost 5 bases at V and 3 bases at J; junction bases unmatched: 4. Per germline, CDR1 SGHVS and CDR2 FNYEAQ. This CDR3 has 16 residues. The CDR3 coding sequence is TGTGCCAGCAGCCTCGGGACTAGCGGGGGGAAAGAGACCCAGTACTTC. This gives the protein CASSLGTSGGKETQYF.

The chain has TRBV4-2 and TRBJ2-7; 7 positions match TRBD2. The CDR3 runs to 15 residues. Germline values: CDR1 LGHNA, CDR2 YNFKEQ. V was pared by 6 bases and J by 1 base, with 9 bases of the junction left unmatched. CDR3: CASRGEASGSYEQYF. Here the CDR3 DNA reads TGTGCCAGCAGGGGGGAGGCTAGCGGATCCTACGAGCAGTACTTC.

This clone was detected only a few times. The chain carries TRBV4-2 and TRBJ2-7; 7 bases agree with TRBD1. Germline lookup yields CDR1 LGHNA and CDR2 YNFKEQ. With 4 bases clipped from V and 5 bases from J, the junction kept 8 bases outside the gene matches. This CDR3 spans 14 amino acids. In DNA, the CDR3 is TGTGCCAGCAGCCCCCGTCAGGGGGAAGACGAGCAGTACTTC. Translated, it gives CASSPRQGEDEQYF.

The rearrangement links TRBV14 to TRBJ1-3; D unclear. V lost 0 bases and J lost 7, with 4 bases in between. Germline CDR1 and CDR2: SGHDN and FVKESK. The CDR3 runs to 12 residues. CDR3 sequence reads: CASSQDRNTIYF. The CDR3 bases are TGTGCCAGCAGCCAAGACAGGAACACCATATATTTT.

V and J are TRBV4-1 and TRBJ2-2; 7 nucleotides agree with TRBD1. CDR1 and CDR2 (germline): MGHRA, YSYEKL. Losses at the gene ends were 1 base for V and 5 bases for J; bases not matched to a gene: 10. The CDR3 has 17 residues. The CDR3 DNA follows: TGCGCCAGCAGCCAAGTGGTCCAGGGGGTGTTTACCGGGGAGCTGTTTTTT. Translating it yields CASSQVVQGVFTGELFF.

V and J are TRBV7-2 and TRBJ1-2; D perhaps matches TRBD1 (5 bases). Germline assignment: CDR1 SGHTA and CDR2 FQGNSA. This CDR3 spans 15 amino acids. The germline V and J ends were trimmed by 1 base and 1 base, with 10 bases remaining between them. The CDR3 DNA reads TGTGCCAGCAGCTTAGGGGGGACTCTTAACTATGGCTACACCTTC. Its translation is CASSLGGTLNYGYTF.

The chain carries TRBV7-6 and TRBJ2-2; D is possibly TRBD2 (6 bases). The CDR3 extends over 15 amino acids. CDR1 is SGHVS, CDR2 FNYEAQ, per germline. V was pared by 4 bases and J by 5 bases, with 14 bases between. CDR3 nucleotides: TGTGCCAGCAGCTCGGACTACCCCGGGACCGGGGAGCTGTTTTTT. The encoded protein is CASSSDYPGTGELFF. Based on the CDR3 plus reference TRBV7-6 and TRBJ2-2, the full variable domain is GAGVSQSPRYKVTKRGQDVALRCDPISGHVSLYWYRQALGQGPEFLTYFNYEAQQDKSGLPNDRFSAERPEGSISTLTIQRTEQRDSAMYRCASSSDYPGTGELFFGEGSRLTVL.

The chain couples TRBV7-9 to TRBJ1-5; a possible D gene is TRBD1 (6 bases). The CDR3 is made up of 17 amino acids. The germline V gene encodes CDR1 SEHNR and CDR2 FQNEAQ (reference sequence). V dropped 1 base and J dropped 3 bases, with 16 bases sitting between them. The CDR3: CASSLGSGGQLNQPQHF. The CDR3 DNA sequence: TGTGCCAGCAGCTTAGGATCCGGTGGACAGCTCAATCAGCCCCAGCATTTT.

The rearrangement joins TRBV29-1 to TRBJ2-5; D unresolved. The germline V gene encodes CDR1 SQVTM and CDR2 ANQGSEA. This CDR3 is 13 amino acids long. The DNA of the CDR3 is TGCAGTTATAGAAATGAACCTCAAGAGACCCAGTACTTC. Its translation is CSYRNEPQETQYF.

The rearrangement uses TRBV21-1 and TRBJ1-1; the table assigns TRBD1, which was not confirmed against the DNA. TRBV21-1 corresponds to a pseudogene. The CDR3 has 12 residues. The CDR3 sequence: CASSGGQVEAFF. The CDR3 nucleotides read TGTGCCAGCAGCGGGGGACAGGTTGAAGCTTTCTTT.

The V call is TRBV10-1, the J call TRBJ2-1; 10 positions match TRBD2. With V trimmed by 3 bases and J by 3 bases, 2 bases remained unmatched. The germline gives CDR1 WNHNN, CDR2 SYGVQD (reference sequence). The CDR3 covers 15 residues. The CDR3 region has the DNA TGCGCCAGCAGTGACCTAGCGGGGGACTACAATGAGCAGTTCTTC. This encodes CASSDLAGDYNEQFF.

This clone came up once. This chain links TRBV28 with TRBJ1-5; 10 positions match TRBD1. Germline V gives CDR1 MDHEN, CDR2 SYDVKM. The V segment lost 2 bases and the J segment 7 bases; nucleotides outside the gene matches: 5. There are 15 residues in the CDR3. The CDR3 region is CASSLGTGVGQPQHF. The CDR3 DNA is TGTGCCAGCAGTTTAGGGACAGGGGTGGGGCAGCCCCAGCATTTT.

The V gene is TRBV2, the J gene TRBJ1-4; tentative D call: TRBD1 (5 bases). V lost 5 bases and J lost 8, with 12 bases in between. In germline, CDR1 is SNHLY, CDR2 FYNNEI. CDR3 length: 13 residues. In DNA, the CDR3 is TGTGCCAGCAGTCTGGACACAGCGGAAAAACTGTTTTTT. Its translation: CASSLDTAEKLFF.

The chain couples TRBV27 to TRBJ1-3, with 10 bases aligning to TRBD1. With 2 bases clipped from V and 2 bases from J, the junction kept 6 bases outside the gene matches. Germline CDR1 is MNHEY and CDR2 is SMNVEV (reference sequence). The CDR3 sequence is 17 residues long. The CDR3 DNA follows: TGTGCCAGCAGTTTAAGGGGGACAGGGGTGACTGGAAACACCATATATTTT. Its translation is CASSLRGTGVTGNTIYF.

V usage is TRBV5-5 and J usage is TRBJ2-1; TRBD2 might be the D (6 bases). CDR1 and CDR2 (germline): SGHKS, YYEKEE (reference sequence). The V gene lost 2 bases and the J gene lost 6 bases, with 9 bases spanning the gap. This CDR3 is 13 amino acids long. CDR3 sequence: CASSFVLANEQFF. The CDR3 DNA reads as TGTGCCAGCAGCTTTGTACTAGCCAATGAGCAGTTCTTC. Together with reference TRBV5-5 and TRBJ2-1, the CDR3 gives the full variable domain: DAGVTQSPTHLIKTRGQQVTLRCSPISGHKSVSWYQQVLGQGPQFIFQYYEKEERGRGNFPDRFSARQFPNYSSELNVNALLLGDSALYLCASSFVLANEQFFGPGTRLTVL.

The chain carries TRBV10-3 and TRBJ2-5; TRBD1 agrees at 7 bases. Germline V gene data show CDR1 as ENHRY and CDR2 as SYGVKD. V lost 6 bases to trimming and J lost 2 bases; unmatched junction nucleotides: 3. The CDR3 totals 13 residues. CDR3 nucleotide sequence: TGTGCCATCAGCGGACAGGCACAAGAGACCCAGTACTTC. This encodes CAISGQAQETQYF.

This chain uses TRBV7-3 with TRBJ2-5; no definite D call. Trimming removed 2 bases from V and 0 bases from J, with 7 bases in between. Germline lookup yields CDR1 SGHTA and CDR2 FQGTGA. This CDR3 is built from 14 residues. Here the CDR3 reads CASSLGPDQETQYF. For the CDR3, the DNA is TGTGCCAGCAGCTTAGGTCCAGACCAAGAGACCCAGTACTTC.

Here the CDR3 reads CASSELPGLAKNEQFF. For the CDR3, the DNA is TGTGCCAGCAGCGAACTCCCGGGACTAGCGAAGAATGAGCAGTTCTTC. The chain combines TRBV7-2 with TRBJ2-1; TRBD2 matches 10 bases. Germline V lookup: CDR1 SGHTA, CDR2 FQGNSA. The CDR3 is 16 residues long. V was clipped by 5 bases and J by 7 bases; unmatched bases: 11.

The rearrangement links TRBV28 to TRBJ2-1; 10 nucleotides agree with TRBD1. The CDR3 is 16 amino acids. The germline CDR1 and CDR2 sequences are MDHEN and SYDVKM. J was trimmed by 4 bases and V by 6 bases; bases with no gene match: 9. The CDR3 nucleotides read TGTGCCAGCAGCGAACCGACAGGGGGCAAATACAATGAGCAGTTCTTC. Its translation: CASSEPTGGKYNEQFF.

In this sample, this clone turned up a few times. The V gene is TRBV19, the J gene TRBJ1-1; tentatively, D is TRBD1 (6 bases). Germline CDR1 reads LNHDA; CDR2 reads SQIVND (reference sequence). Trimming shortened V by 3 bases and J by 5 bases, and 13 bases separated the two germline ends. This CDR3 is built from 14 residues. The CDR3, as DNA: TGTGCCAGTAGTATTCCAGGGGCGAGGACTGAAGCTTTCTTT. Amino acid sequence: CASSIPGARTEAFF. The full variable domain, its missing parts supplied by reference TRBV19 and TRBJ1-1, is DGGITQSPKYLFRKEGQNVTLSCEQNLNHDAMYWYRQDPGQGLRLIYYSQIVNDFQKGDIAEGYSVSREKKESFPLTVTSAQKNPTAFYLCASSIPGARTEAFFGQGTRLTVV.

This rearrangement joins TRBV27 to TRBJ1-1; D is undetermined. The germline V and J ends were trimmed by 0 bases and 2 bases, with 13 bases remaining between them. Germline CDR1 MNHEY, CDR2 SMNVEV (reference sequence). The CDR3 runs to 16 residues. The CDR3 DNA reads as TGTGCCAGCAGTTTATCGAAAGGACTGTCTAACACTGAAGCTTTCTTT. It yields the protein CASSLSKGLSNTEAFF.

The J gene is TRBJ2-5, the V gene TRBV6-5; TRBD2 agrees at 15 bases. Unmatched junction bases numbered 6, after V lost 6 bases and J lost 7 bases. CDR3 length equals 15 residues. Germline-derived CDR1 and CDR2 are MNHEY and SVGAGI. CDR3 DNA sequence: TGTGCCAGCAGCAACCGGGGACTAGCGGGAGGGACCCAGTACTTC. Translation: CASSNRGLAGGTQYF.

The genes are TRBV28 and TRBJ1-4; D might be TRBD1 (5 bases). CDR1 and CDR2 from the germline V gene are MDHEN and SYDVKM. V was clipped by 7 bases and J by 4 bases, with 13 bases between them. There are 14 residues in the CDR3. DNA of the CDR3: TGTGCCAGCATTTCTATGGGGGGTAATGAAAAACTGTTTTTT. It specifies CASISMGGNEKLFF.

The chain employs TRBV27 and TRBJ1-2; 7 nucleotides agree with TRBD1. The CDR3 contains 14 residues. Germline V CDR1 and CDR2: MNHEY, SMNVEV (reference sequence). V lost 4 bases to trimming and J lost 8 bases; unmatched junction nucleotides: 10. The CDR3 loop is CASSSTNRGGGYTF. CDR3 nucleotides: TGTGCCAGCAGTTCAACCAACAGGGGCGGCGGCTACACCTTC.

This chain uses TRBV7-2 with TRBJ1-6; D perhaps matches TRBD1 (5 bases). Deletions cut 5 bases from V and 9 bases from J, with 14 bases between. CDR1 and CDR2 (germline): SGHTA, FQGNSA. The CDR3 contains 14 residues. The CDR3 protein is CASSITGWGSPLHF. The CDR3 bases are TGTGCCAGCAGCATCACAGGTTGGGGTTCACCCCTCCACTTT.

Notes on this clone: Other DNA sequences within the sample encode an identical CDR3. This chain links TRBV12-3 or TRBV12-4 with TRBJ2-1, with a tentative D call TRBD1 (5 bases). The CDR3 length is 12 residues. V was cut by 6 bases and J by 9 bases, with 12 bases left in between. The DNA for the CDR3 is TGTGCCAGCAGCCTAGGGGTTGGTGAGCAGTTCTTC. Translation gives CASSLGVGEQFF.

This clone appeared once. The rearrangement uses TRBV7-8 and TRBJ2-7; the match to TRBD1 covers 7 bases. Germline lookup yields CDR1 SGHVS and CDR2 FQNEAQ. CDR3 length equals 12 residues. V shed 6 bases, J shed 5 bases, and the junction held 4 bases outside the gene matches. The CDR3 here is CASSRDRDEQYF. Written as DNA, the CDR3 is TGTGCCAGCAGTCGAGACAGGGACGAGCAGTACTTC.

V usage is TRBV7-9 and J usage is TRBJ1-6; D may be TRBD1 (6 bases). The CDR3 is 14 residues long. Trimming stripped 5 bases from V and 7 bases from J, with 12 bases between. The germline gives CDR1 SEHNR, CDR2 FQNEAQ (reference sequence). The CDR3: CASSLQGVNSPLHF. Here the CDR3 DNA reads TGTGCCAGCAGCCTACAGGGAGTCAATTCACCCCTCCACTTT.

This chain connects TRBV11-1 to TRBJ1-2; the match to TRBD1 covers 10 bases. The junction had 14 bases not matched to a gene; V was cut back by 4 bases and J by 9 bases. The length of the CDR3 is 16 residues. Germline lookup yields CDR1 SGHAT and CDR2 FQDESV (reference sequence). The CDR3 coding sequence is TGTGCCAGCAGCTACCCGGGACAGGGGACAGCAGGCAGCTACACCTTC. Translated, it gives CASSYPGQGTAGSYTF. The full variable domain, its missing parts supplied by reference TRBV11-1 and TRBJ1-2, is EAEVAQSPRYKITEKSQAVAFWCDPISGHATLYWYRQILGQGPELLVQFQDESVVDDSQLPKDRFSAERLKGVDSTLKIQPAELGDSAMYLCASSYPGQGTAGSYTFGSGTRLTVV.

This sequence joins TRBV9 and TRBJ1-6; D might be TRBD1 (5 bases). V dropped 0 bases and J dropped 10 bases, with 11 bases sitting between them. The CDR3 has 14 amino acids. The germline CDR1 and CDR2 sequences are SGDLS and YYNGEE. The CDR3 nucleotides are TGTGCCAGCAGCGTAGCGGCAGGGAAATCACCCCTCCACTTT. As protein: CASSVAAGKSPLHF.

The chain links TRBV18 to TRBJ1-4, with D possibly TRBD1 on 5 matching bases. The CDR3 loop spans 15 amino acids. V was shortened by 2 bases and J by 0 bases, with 7 bases between the two germline ends. CDR1 is KGHSH and CDR2 is LQKENI in the germline V gene. CDR3 sequence reads: CASSPEQATNEKLFF. The CDR3 DNA sequence: TGTGCCAGCTCACCAGAACAGGCAACTAATGAAAAACTGTTTTTT.